These T cell receptor beta chains were read from a single sample in a study of response to subunit inactivated influenza vaccine. TCRdb independently ran MiXCR on the RT-PCR reads; one entry per CDR3 protein. The sample includes over 800,000 distinct CDR3 sequences, 21% of them seen just once. The starting material was PBMCs from blood, obtained roughly 5 days after vaccination. The receptors were gathered from a man aged 45 to 65 who received an inactivated influenza vaccine. Each CDR3 is given with its conserved first and last residue. Fields, in order: D gene, J gene, clone size, V gene, CDR3 DNA, CDR3 protein. A D gene is named only where the DNA matches it firmly. Clone size appears in some rows only: once, few, many, or a class for an expanded clone.

NA,TRBJ2-7,NA,TRBV7-8,TGTGCCAGCAGCCCACTCCGAGGCGAGCAGTACTTC,CASSPLRGEQYF
NA,TRBJ2-7,NA,TRBV5-1,TGCGCCAGCAGCCCAGAACCACTAGCCCCCGAGCAGTACTTC,CASSPEPLAPEQYF
NA,TRBJ2-7,few,TRBV5-5,TGTGCCAGCAGCTTGCGTCCGATTACAGGGATGTCCTACGAGCAGTACTTC,CASSLRPITGMSYEQYF
NA,TRBJ2-4,few,TRBV7-8,TGTGCCAGCAGCTTAAGGCGTTGGGGGGATTTCAAAAACATTCAGTACTTC,CASSLRRWGDFKNIQYF
NA,TRBJ2-1,NA,TRBV12-3/TRBV12-4,TGTGCCAGCAGTTTAGCCCAAGGAGAGCAGTTCTTC,CASSLAQGEQFF
NA,TRBJ2-3,once,TRBV4-3,TGCGCCAGCAGCCAAGAGGATAACAAACGCCCAGATACGCAGTATTTT,CASSQEDNKRPDTQYF
NA,TRBJ2-7,few,TRBV4-2,TGTGCCAGCAGCCAAGGGAGGGCCCTAAACCCCTACGAGCAGTACTTC,CASSQGRALNPYEQYF
TRBD1,TRBJ2-5,few,TRBV15,TGTGCCACCAGAAGGGACAGTGGGGAGACCCAGTACTTC,CATRRDSGETQYF
NA,TRBJ1-2,NA,TRBV10-3,TGTGCCATCAGTGTGAGTAGCTATGGCTACACCTTC,CAISVSSYGYTF
NA,TRBJ2-2,many,TRBV12-3/TRBV12-4,TGTGCCAGCACCCTCCCCAGGGGAACCGGGGAGCTGTTTTTT,CASTLPRGTGELFF
TRBD2,TRBJ2-3,many,TRBV7-9,TGTGCCAGCAGCTTAGGGACTAGCGGGAGCACAGATACGCAGTATTTT,CASSLGTSGSTDTQYF
NA,TRBJ2-1,NA,TRBV7-2,TGTGCCAGCAGCTTAGTCCACTTC,CASSLVHF
NA,TRBJ1-1,NA,TRBV18,TGTGCCAGCTCGCAAACCCTAGAGTTTAACACTGAAGCTTTCTTT,CASSQTLEFNTEAFF
NA,TRBJ2-3,few,TRBV7-9,TGTGCCAGCAGCGTTCAACAGGGATATACGCAGTATTTT,CASSVQQGYTQYF
NA,TRBJ2-6,NA,TRBV12-3/TRBV12-4,TGTGCCAGCAGTTCAGATATCTCTGGGGCCAACGTCCTGACTTTC,CASSSDISGANVLTF
NA,TRBJ2-2,few,TRBV10-3,TGTGCCATCCCCGGACAGTCCGCCGGGGAGCTGTTTTTT,CAIPGQSAGELFF
TRBD2,TRBJ2-1,few,TRBV20-1,TGCAGTGCTAGAGCGGATGCGGGGGGGTCCCCCAATGAGCAGTTCTTC,CSARADAGGSPNEQFF
TRBD2,TRBJ2-5,NA,TRBV7-8,TGTGCCAGCAGCTTAACAGGACTAGCGTATGAGACCCAGTACTTC,CASSLTGLAYETQYF
NA,TRBJ2-6,NA,TRBV5-6,TGTGCCAGCAGCAGGGACGGTCCGAGGCGGGCCAACGTCCTGACTTTC,CASSRDGPRRANVLTF
NA,TRBJ1-1,few,TRBV30,NA,CAWSVGQGAEYDFF
NA,TRBJ2-1,NA,TRBV5-4,TGTGCCAGCAGCTTGGTTAGGAACGATGAGCAGTTCTTC,CASSLVRNDEQFF
TRBD2,TRBJ2-5,few,TRBV12-3/TRBV12-4,TGTGCCAGCAGTTACGGAGCGGGAGTGGAGACCCAGTACTTC,CASSYGAGVETQYF
NA,TRBJ2-4,few,TRBV28,TGTGCCAGCAGTTTACAATCTGAAAACATTCAGTACTTC,CASSLQSENIQYF
NA,TRBJ2-2,NA,TRBV7-3,TGTGCCAGCAGCCGGGACTCCTTAGGGCCCGGGGAGCTGTTTTTT,CASSRDSLGPGELFF
TRBD1,TRBJ1-1,NA,TRBV29-1,TGCAGCGCGACAGGGGGGAAGATAGCTTTCTTT,CSATGGKIAFF
NA,TRBJ2-2,NA,TRBV2,TGTGCCAGCAGTGAGTTTGGGACCGGGGAGCTGTTTTTT,CASSEFGTGELFF
NA,TRBJ2-6,NA,TRBV28,TGTGCCAGCAGTTTACAGGGTCCCCCTGGGGCCAACGTCCTGACTTTC,CASSLQGPPGANVLTF
TRBD2,TRBJ2-7,once,TRBV12-3/TRBV12-4,TGTGCCAGCAGCCAACTAGCGGGAAGTCCCTGGGGGCAGTACTTC,CASSQLAGSPWGQYF
NA,TRBJ2-2,many,TRBV29-1,TGCAGCGTTGAACCTAGGGGCGGGGAGCTGTTTTTT,CSVEPRGGELFF
TRBD1,TRBJ2-2,NA,TRBV10-3,TGTGCCGCAGCCGAGACAGGGGATGTCACCGGGGAGCTGTTTTTT,CAAAETGDVTGELFF
NA,TRBJ2-7,few,TRBV7-9,TGTGCCAGCAGCTTAGGATCGAGACAGTACGAGCAGTACTTC,CASSLGSRQYEQYF
NA,TRBJ2-1,few,TRBV7-9,TGTGCCAGCAGCTCAGGGGACACCTCACGCAATGAGCAGTTCTTC,CASSSGDTSRNEQFF
NA,TRBJ2-3,few,TRBV11-2,TGTGCCAGCAGCTTAATTAAGCCAGTTGGCGCAGATACGCAGTATTTT,CASSLIKPVGADTQYF
NA,TRBJ2-7,NA,TRBV7-8,TGTGCCAGCAGCCCGACCAGGGTCTCCTACGAGCAGTACTTC,CASSPTRVSYEQYF
NA,TRBJ1-2,NA,TRBV5-1,TGCGCCAGCAACTTGGCCGATGGACAGTATGGCTACACCTTC,CASNLADGQYGYTF
NA,TRBJ2-7,many,TRBV5-6,TGTGCCAGCAGCTTGGCCAACGAGCAGTACTTC,CASSLANEQYF
NA,TRBJ2-2,NA,TRBV12-3/TRBV12-4,TGTGCCAGCAGCTCCTCTACCGACACCGGGGAGCTGTTTTTT,CASSSSTDTGELFF
NA,TRBJ2-7,few,TRBV7-9,TGTGCCAACAGCTTAGTTTCGGGGGCCACCTACGAGCAGTACTTC,CANSLVSGATYEQYF
TRBD2,TRBJ2-7,few,TRBV20-1,TGCAGTGCTAGACTCCCGGGACTAGCGGGGACCTACGAGCAGTACTTC,CSARLPGLAGTYEQYF
TRBD1,TRBJ2-7,NA,TRBV2,TGTGCCAGCACCACCCCGGACAGGGTCCGAACCTACGAGCAGTACTTC,CASTTPDRVRTYEQYF
NA,TRBJ2-1,many,TRBV28,TGTGCCAGCAACTTCAGGTCGCCCTCCTACAATGAGCAGTTCTTC,CASNFRSPSYNEQFF
NA,TRBJ2-7,few,TRBV5-5,TGTGCCAGCAGCTTCGGATCCCCCACAGGATCCTACGAGCAGTACTTC,CASSFGSPTGSYEQYF
NA,TRBJ2-1,NA,TRBV6-5,TGTGCCAGCAGTTACTTAGGAGGCCGACCGTCCTACAATGAGCAGTTCTTC,CASSYLGGRPSYNEQFF
NA,TRBJ1-4,once,TRBV7-8,TGTGCCAGCAGCTTACTGTCTGGGGAAAAACTGTTTTTT,CASSLLSGEKLFF
NA,TRBJ2-1,NA,TRBV27,TGTGCCAGCAAACTGGGACCCAGTGGTTACAATGAGCAGTTCTTC,CASKLGPSGYNEQFF